This is a list of T cell receptor beta chains from one sample in a study of shared clonotypes between healthy human individuals. Assay used: immunoSEQ multiplex PCR; TCRdb lists only in-frame clones, some missing. The sample contains under 2.5 million clones, 80% to 95% of which appear only once. Material: naive CD4+ T cells from PBMCs. These receptor sequences come from a man aged 18 to 30 in good health. Some clones in this sample may be carry-over from other donors' samples. The CDR3 runs from the conserved cysteine through the conserved F or W. D genes are given only for firm matches. The listing skips clone size in some rows; elsewhere it reads once, few, many or a size class.

v_gene	d_gene	abundance	j_gene	CDR3aa	CDR3nt
TRBV15	-	-	TRBJ2-2	CATSRDDRAVNTGELFF	TGTGCCACCAGCAGAGATGACCGGGCAGTTAACACCGGGGAGCTGTTTTTT
TRBV19	TRBD1	-	TRBJ1-4	CASSPKDRDATNEKLFF	TGTGCCAGTAGTCCAAAGGACAGGGATGCAACTAATGAAAAACTGTTTTTT
TRBV11-2	TRBD1	-	TRBJ2-6	CASSSDRGYSGANVLTF	TGTGCCAGCAGCTCCGACAGGGGGTACTCTGGGGCCAACGTCCTGACTTTC
TRBV27	TRBD1	-	TRBJ1-2	CASSETGGHYGYTF	TGTGCCAGCAGTGAGACAGGGGGACACTATGGCTACACCTTC
TRBV5-1	TRBD2	-	TRBJ2-1	CASSSPGLAGHNEQFF	TGCGCCAGCAGCTCCCCGGGACTAGCGGGACACAATGAGCAGTTCTTC
TRBV7-2	TRBD2	-	TRBJ2-1	CASSLGLAGVDEQFF	TGTGCCAGCAGCTTGGGACTAGCGGGAGTGGATGAGCAGTTCTTC
TRBV10-3	-	-	TRBJ2-3	CATSIGGGDTQYF	TGTGCCACCTCTATAGGGGGGGGAGATACGCAGTATTTT
TRBV21-1	-	-	TRBJ2-5	CASTKLISGVAMWDQYF	TGTGCCAGCACCAAACTGATATCGGGGGTCGCAATGTGGGACCAGTACTTC
TRBV12-5	TRBD1	-	TRBJ2-3	CASGKTGAEADTQYF	TGTGCTAGTGGAAAGACAGGGGCCGAGGCAGATACGCAGTATTTT
TRBV19	-	-	TRBJ1-1	CASSIYGSTGTEAFF	TGTGCCAGTAGTATTTATGGTAGCACAGGAACTGAAGCTTTCTTT
TRBV13	-	once	TRBJ2-1	CASSPEGSSYNEQFF	TGTGCCAGCAGCCCCGAGGGTAGCTCCTACAATGAGCAGTTCTTC
TRBV10-2	TRBD1	few	TRBJ1-5	CASSPSGTASSNQPQHF	TGCGCCAGCAGCCCCTCCGGGACAGCGAGTAGCAATCAGCCCCAGCATTTT
TRBV19	TRBD1	-	TRBJ2-5	CASSGTGSLETQYF	TGTGCCAGTAGCGGGACAGGTAGTTTGGAGACCCAGTACTTC
TRBV28	TRBD1	-	TRBJ1-2	CASSLIQGEKRGGNGYTF	TGTGCCAGCAGTTTAATTCAGGGGGAAAAACGAGGGGGAAACGGCTACACCTTC
TRBV6-7	TRBD2	-	TRBJ2-3	CASRGPRDSGTSGTQYF	TGTGCCAGCAGAGGGCCTCGCGATAGCGGGACTTCTGGGACGCAGTATTTT
TRBV6-5	-	-	TRBJ1-5	CASSGGPRSNQPQHF	TGTGCCAGCAGTGGGGGACCACGGAGCAATCAGCCCCAGCATTTT
TRBV19	TRBD2	-	TRBJ2-1	CASKRTSGSHEQFF	TGTGCCAGTAAGCGGACTAGCGGGAGCCATGAGCAGTTCTTC
TRBV5-1	-	-	TRBJ1-2	CASSSDGGWGGYTF	TGCGCCAGCAGCTCGGACGGGGGCTGGGGTGGCTACACCTTC
TRBV19	-	-	TRBJ2-3	CASRTQSTDTQYF	TGTGCCAGCCGGACACAAAGCACAGATACGCAGTATTTT
TRBV11-2	-	-	TRBJ1-3	CASSYPGGSGNTIYF	TGTGCCAGCAGCTATCCTGGGGGAAGTGGAAACACCATATATTTT
TRBV10-1	-	-	TRBJ2-3	CASSEIASETQYF	TGCGCCAGCAGTGAGATAGCTAGCGAAACGCAGTATTTT
TRBV29-1	-	-	TRBJ2-7	CSGGDASYEQYF	TGCAGCGGCGGGGACGCCTCCTACGAGCAGTACTTC
TRBV28	-	few	TRBJ1-2	CASSFGANYGYTF	TGTGCCAGCAGTTTTGGGGCTAACTATGGCTACACCTTC
TRBV6-5	-	-	TRBJ1-4	CASSYDSGTNEKLFF	TGTGCCAGCAGTTACGATTCAGGGACTAATGAAAAACTGTTTTTT
TRBV7-2	-	-	TRBJ2-3	CASRLDGTDTQYF	TGTGCCAGCAGGTTAGATGGCACAGATACGCAGTATTTT
TRBV4-3	TRBD2	-	TRBJ2-2	CASSQATSGSDTGELFF	TGCGCCAGCAGCCAAGCGACTAGCGGGAGCGACACCGGGGAGCTGTTTTTT
TRBV25-1	-	-	TRBJ2-1	CATESHEQFF	TGTGCCACGGAGTCCCATGAGCAGTTCTTC
TRBV25-1	TRBD1	-	TRBJ2-1	CASSIRTGRYNEQFF	TGTGCCAGCAGTATCCGGACAGGCCGTTACAATGAGCAGTTCTTC
TRBV4-1	-	-	TRBJ1-2	CASSQDPSGYGYTF	TGCGCCAGCAGCCAAGACCCATCTGGATATGGCTACACCTTC
TRBV18	TRBD2	-	TRBJ2-5	CASSPIRGLAEETQYF	TGTGCCAGCTCACCGATTCGAGGACTAGCGGAAGAGACCCAGTACTTC
TRBV7-2	-	-	TRBJ1-2	CASSLGYGNYGYTF	TGTGCCAGCAGCTTAGGGTACGGGAATTATGGCTACACCTTC
TRBV27	-	-	TRBJ2-5	CASSLRSNQETQYF	TGTGCCAGCAGTTTGAGGTCGAACCAAGAGACCCAGTACTTC
TRBV5-1	TRBD1	-	TRBJ1-2	CASSLTQGRDGYTF	TGCGCCAGCAGCTTGACACAGGGGAGGGATGGCTACACCTTC
TRBV6-1	-	-	TRBJ2-1	CASSEPQPRGRSGTEQFF	TGTGCCAGCAGTGAGCCTCAACCTCGGGGCCGAAGTGGGACTGAGCAGTTCTTC
TRBV10-3	-	-	TRBJ2-2	CAILGAQDTGELFF	TGTGCCATCCTGGGGGCGCAGGACACCGGGGAGCTGTTTTTT
TRBV11-2	-	-	TRBJ2-1	CASSPGLQYNEQFF	TGTGCCAGCAGCCCGGGACTGCAATACAATGAGCAGTTCTTC
TRBV5-1	-	-	TRBJ1-4	CASSFGGAYNEKLFF	TGCGCCAGCAGCTTTGGGGGGGCCTATAATGAAAAACTGTTTTTT
TRBV6-6	TRBD2	-	TRBJ2-5	CASSYQLAGQETQYF	TGTGCCAGCAGTTACCAGTTAGCGGGACAAGAGACCCAGTACTTC
TRBV20-1	-	-	TRBJ1-1	CSPDRAQAFF	TGCAGTCCCGACCGAGCCCAAGCTTTCTTT
TRBV7-6	-	-	TRBJ2-3	CASSLAGYLGAQYF	TGTGCCAGCAGCTTAGCGGGATACCTTGGGGCGCAGTATTTT
TRBV5-5	TRBD1	once	TRBJ2-2	CASSLRQGNTGELFF	TGTGCCAGCAGCTTGAGACAGGGGAACACCGGGGAGCTGTTTTTT
TRBV28	-	-	TRBJ1-5	CACMGSREYQPQHF	TGTGCCTGCATGGGGTCACGCGAATACCAGCCCCAGCATTTT
TRBV6-1	-	-	TRBJ1-5	CASGWLSQINQPQHF	TGTGCCAGCGGTTGGTTGTCACAGATCAATCAGCCCCAGCATTTT
TRBV18	-	-	TRBJ2-2	CASSPSQGRAGELFF	TGTGCCAGCTCACCGTCACAGGGGAGGGCCGGGGAGCTGTTTTTT
TRBV7-3	TRBD1	-	TRBJ2-7	CASSPSPGTGGSEQYF	TGTGCCAGCAGCCCCTCTCCCGGGACAGGGGGCTCCGAGCAGTACTTC
TRBV18	TRBD2	-	TRBJ2-5	CASSPPGLARETQYF	TGTGCCAGCTCACCCCCGGGACTAGCGCGGGAGACCCAGTACTTC
TRBV19	-	once	TRBJ2-7	CASSKGLHQYF	TGTGCCAGTAGTAAGGGTCTTCACCAGTACTTC
TRBV5-1	-	-	TRBJ2-5	CASTEGNQETQYF	TGCGCCAGCACGGAGGGAAATCAAGAGACCCAGTACTTC
TRBV28	-	-	TRBJ2-3	CASSFAADTQYF	TGTGCCAGCAGTTTCGCCGCAGATACGCAGTATTTT
TRBV28	-	-	TRBJ2-5	CASSSPWEQYQETQYF	TGTGCCAGCAGTTCCCCCTGGGAACAGTACCAAGAGACCCAGTACTTC
TRBV5-4	-	-	TRBJ2-3	CASSLKDGADTQYF	TGTGCCAGCAGCTTGAAGGACGGGGCAGATACGCAGTATTTT
TRBV5-1	TRBD2	-	TRBJ2-1	CASSPGLAGDEQFF	TGCGCCAGCAGCCCGGGACTAGCGGGAGACGAGCAGTTCTTC
TRBV11-2	TRBD1	-	TRBJ2-1	CASSRPGTGGEQFF	TGTGCCAGCAGCAGACCCGGGACAGGGGGGGAGCAGTTCTTC
TRBV9	-	-	TRBJ1-3	CASSVARGNTIYF	TGTGCCAGCAGCGTAGCTAGGGGAAACACCATATATTTT
TRBV28	-	-	TRBJ2-5	CASSLGESGQETQYF	TGTGCCAGCAGTCTAGGGGAGAGCGGCCAAGAGACCCAGTACTTC
TRBV7-3	-	-	TRBJ2-1	CASSPGISSYNEQFF	TGTGCCAGCAGCCCCGGCATAAGCTCCTACAATGAGCAGTTCTTC